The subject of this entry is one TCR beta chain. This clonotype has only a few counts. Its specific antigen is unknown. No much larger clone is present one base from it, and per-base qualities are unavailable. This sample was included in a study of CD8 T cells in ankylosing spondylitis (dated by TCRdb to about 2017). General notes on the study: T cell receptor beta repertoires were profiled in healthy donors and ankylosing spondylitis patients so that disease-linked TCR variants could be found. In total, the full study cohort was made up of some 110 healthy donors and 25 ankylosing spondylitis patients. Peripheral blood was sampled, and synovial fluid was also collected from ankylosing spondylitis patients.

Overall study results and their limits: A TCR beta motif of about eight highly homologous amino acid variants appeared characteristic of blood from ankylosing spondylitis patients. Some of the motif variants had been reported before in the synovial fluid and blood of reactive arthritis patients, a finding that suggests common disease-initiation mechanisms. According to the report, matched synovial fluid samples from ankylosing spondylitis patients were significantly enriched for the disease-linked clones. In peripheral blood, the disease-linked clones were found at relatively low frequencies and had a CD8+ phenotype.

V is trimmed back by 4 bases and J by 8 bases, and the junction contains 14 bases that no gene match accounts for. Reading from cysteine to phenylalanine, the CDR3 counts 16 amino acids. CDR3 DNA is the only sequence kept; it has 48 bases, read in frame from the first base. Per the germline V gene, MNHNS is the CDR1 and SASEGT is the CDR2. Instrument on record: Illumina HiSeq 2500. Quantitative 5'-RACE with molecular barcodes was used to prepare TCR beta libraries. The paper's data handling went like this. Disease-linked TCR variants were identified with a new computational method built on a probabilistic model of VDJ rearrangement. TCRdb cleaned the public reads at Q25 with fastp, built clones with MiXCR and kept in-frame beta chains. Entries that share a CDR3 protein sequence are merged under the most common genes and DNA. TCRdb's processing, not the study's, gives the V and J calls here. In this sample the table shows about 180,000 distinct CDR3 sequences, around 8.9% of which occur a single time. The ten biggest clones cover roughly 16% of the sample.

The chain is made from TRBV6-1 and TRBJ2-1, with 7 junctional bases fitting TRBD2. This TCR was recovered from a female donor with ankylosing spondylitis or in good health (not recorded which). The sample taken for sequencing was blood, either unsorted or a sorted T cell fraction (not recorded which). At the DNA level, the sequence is TGTGCCAGCAGTGCGGAAATGACGCCGAGCGGGGATGAGCAGTTCTTC. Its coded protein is CASSAEMTPSGDEQFF.